The 23 T cell receptor beta chains below all came from one sample that was sequenced in a study of T cells in Graves' hyperthyroidism and ophthalmopathy. Amplified TCR beta CDR3 regions came from RNA transcripts. First-round RT-PCR targeting the TCR CDR3 was performed with the HTBI primer set. TCRdb re-called the multiplex PCR reads through MiXCR, storing one row per CDR3 protein. The sample has 250,000 to 300,000 distinct CDR3 sequences; roughly 13% are singletons. Sequences were obtained from blood. Receptor source: a woman aged 40 to 50 with Graves' hyperthyroidism.

This clonotype was seen ten or more times. J is TRBJ2-7 and V is TRBV27; 7 bases agree with TRBD2. Per the germline V gene, CDR1 is MNHEY and CDR2 is SMNVEV (reference sequence). V was clipped by 5 bases and J by 0 bases; unmatched bases: 7. The CDR3 is made up of 15 amino acids. The CDR3 nucleotides read TGTGCCAGCAGTCTCTCCGGGGGGAGCTCCTACGAGCAGTACTTC. This gives the protein CASSLSGGSSYEQYF.

The table lists this clonotype with many counts. This sequence joins TRBV7-2 and TRBJ2-7; 10 nucleotides line up with TRBD2. Germline V gene lookup returns CDR1 SGHTA and CDR2 FQGNSA. The CDR3 length is 15 residues. Trimming took 5 bases from V and 0 from J; bases not matched to a gene: 4. This CDR3 reads CASSATSGNSYEQYF. The CDR3 nucleotides read TGTGCCAGCAGCGCTACTAGCGGGAACTCCTACGAGCAGTACTTC.

Comments on this clonotype: The germline gene is not matched at one end of the junction; a read error may be the cause. This chain connects TRBV6-1 to TRBJ2-2; possibly TRBD2 for D (5 bases). This CDR3 region has 14 residues. Per the germline V gene, CDR1 is MNHNS and CDR2 is SASEGT. The CDR3 loop is CASKGGRHTGEPFF. DNA of the CDR3: TGTGCCAGCAAGGGCGGGCGGCACACCGGGGAGCCGTTTTTT.

The chain employs TRBV4-1 and TRBJ1-2; D is perhaps TRBD1 (5 bases). Per germline, CDR1 MGHRA and CDR2 YSYEKL. The CDR3 loop spans 14 amino acids. The ends were cut back, 0 bases at V and 2 bases at J, with 7 bases in the middle. CDR3 residues: CASSQDYRNYGYTF. The CDR3 DNA reads as TGCGCCAGCAGCCAAGATTACAGGAACTATGGCTACACCTTC.

This clonotype was recorded many times. This chain connects TRBV2 to TRBJ1-2; TRBD1 is a possible D gene (5 bases). The CDR3 is 13 residues long. V dropped 4 bases and J dropped 8 bases, with 14 bases sitting between them. CDR1 is SNHLY and CDR2 is FYNNEI in the germline V gene. CDR3 DNA sequence: TGTGCCAGCAGTGGGTGGACATCCGAGGGCTACACCTTC. The encoded protein is CASSGWTSEGYTF.

This clonotype was seen many times. The V and J genes are TRBV7-2 and TRBJ1-1; 7 bases match TRBD1. The CDR3 totals 14 residues. Germline CDR1 and CDR2: SGHTA and FQGNSA. Germline trimming cut 6 bases from V and 5 bases from J; bases unmatched to any gene: 9. CDR3 bases: TGTGCCAGCAGACCCAACAGGGGTTCAACTGAAGCTTTCTTT. Its translation: CASRPNRGSTEAFF.

This clonotype was observed many times. This chain connects TRBV2 to TRBJ1-5; D call uncertain. Trimming took 1 base from V and 4 from J, leaving 8 bases between them. Germline V CDR1 and CDR2: SNHLY, FYNNEI. There are 14 residues in the CDR3. CDR3 amino acids: CASSEEQKNQPQHF. In DNA, the CDR3 is TGTGCCAGCAGTGAAGAACAGAAGAATCAGCCCCAGCATTTT.

This clonotype was picked up a small number of times. The rearrangement uses TRBV19 and TRBJ2-2; D is unclear. V dropped 10 bases and J dropped 3 bases, with 9 bases sitting between them. This CDR3 has 12 residues. Germline CDR1 and CDR2: LNHDA and SQIVND (reference sequence). DNA of the CDR3: TGTGCCACTGGACGGTACACCGGGGAGCTGTTTTTT. Protein sequence: CATGRYTGELFF. Drawing the rest from reference TRBV19 and TRBJ2-2, the complete variable domain is DGGITQSPKYLFRKEGQNVTLSCEQNLNHDAMYWYRQDPGQGLRLIYYSQIVNDFQKGDIAEGYSVSREKKESFPLTVTSAQKNPTAFYLCATGRYTGELFFGEGSRLTVL.

The sample holds a few counts of this clonotype. The gene calls are TRBV5-5 and TRBJ2-2; 11 bases fit TRBD2. This CDR3 is built from 17 residues. V shed 0 bases, J shed 3 bases, and the junction held 4 bases outside the gene matches. Germline CDR1 and CDR2: SGHKS and YYEKEE (reference sequence). The CDR3 sequence is CASSLDSGRADTGELFF. The CDR3 DNA reads TGTGCCAGCAGCTTGGATAGCGGGAGGGCCGACACCGGGGAGCTGTTTTTT.

This clonotype was recorded at least ten times. The V gene is TRBV27, the J gene TRBJ2-1; D is perhaps TRBD1 (5 bases). Trimming cost V 6 bases and J 8 bases, with 11 bases left between them. Looked up from germline, CDR1 is MNHEY and CDR2 is SMNVEV (reference sequence). The CDR3 covers 12 residues. CDR3 bases: TGTGCCAGCAGCTTCCAGGGTCATGAGCAGTTCTTC. Amino acids: CASSFQGHEQFF.

This clonotype was counted ten times or more. This sequence joins TRBV7-9 and TRBJ2-2; 9 nucleotides line up with TRBD1. V lost 5 bases, J lost 1 base, and 5 bases stayed unmatched. The germline V gene encodes CDR1 SEHNR and CDR2 FQNEAQ (reference sequence). The CDR3 is 16 residues long. The CDR3 bases are TGTGCCAGCAGCCCCGGACAGGGGCAGAACACCGGGGAGCTGTTTTTT. This gives the protein CASSPGQGQNTGELFF.

The table lists this clonotype with many counts. V and J are TRBV2 and TRBJ1-2; no definite D call. This CDR3 is built from 14 residues. CDR1 is SNHLY, CDR2 FYNNEI, per germline. V dropped 0 bases and J dropped 7 bases, with 12 bases sitting between them. The DNA of the CDR3 is TGTGCCAGCAGTGAAGCATGGGGAGATGGTGGCTACACCTTC. Its translation: CASSEAWGDGGYTF.

This clonotype came up many times. J is TRBJ1-2 and V is TRBV7-8; 9 positions match TRBD1. CDR3 length: 15 amino acids. Trimming took 5 bases from V and 4 from J; bases not matched to a gene: 8. Germline V gives CDR1 SGHVS, CDR2 FQNEAQ. The chain's CDR3 is CASSLPVTGGYGYTF. CDR3 sequence (DNA): TGTGCCAGCAGCCTTCCCGTGACAGGGGGCTATGGCTACACCTTC.

This clonotype was counted at least ten times. The V gene is TRBV27, the J gene TRBJ1-1; TRBD1 matches 7 bases. V lost 3 bases, J lost 7 bases, and 8 bases stayed unmatched. The CDR3 covers 14 residues. Germline V CDR1 and CDR2: MNHEY, SMNVEV (reference sequence). DNA of the CDR3: TGTGCCAGCAGTTTCGCCGGGACAGCAAGTGAAGCTTTCTTT. It specifies CASSFAGTASEAFF.

This clonotype has a count of ten or more. Germline is not matched at one junction end, which may reflect a read error. The CDR3 DNA reads TGTGCTAGCAGCTTAGGGGACAGCCGCACAGATACGCAGTATTTT. It codes for CASSLGDSRTDTQYF. The chain recombines TRBV7-7 with TRBJ2-3; 7 bases agree with TRBD1. CDR1 and CDR2 (germline): SSHAT, FNYEAQ (reference sequence). This CDR3 is built from 15 residues. The complete variable domain, with remaining parts taken from reference TRBV7-7 and TRBJ2-3, reads GAGVSQSPRYKVTKRGQDVTLRCDPISSHATLYWYQQALGQGPEFLTYFNYEAQPDKSGLPSDRFSAERPEGSISTLTIQRTEQRDSAMYRCASSLGDSRTDTQYFGPGTRLTVL.

This clonotype occurred many times. This rearrangement joins TRBV9 to TRBJ2-1, with 8 bases lining up with TRBD2. Looked up from germline, CDR1 is SGDLS and CDR2 is YYNGEE. V lost 3 bases to trimming and J lost 8 bases; unmatched junction nucleotides: 10. This CDR3 is 15 amino acids long. CDR3 sequence reads: CASSEAGVAIDEQFF. The DNA of the CDR3 is TGTGCCAGCAGCGAAGCGGGAGTCGCTATCGATGAGCAGTTCTTC.

This clonotype was detected many times. The chain carries TRBV5-6 and TRBJ1-4; D is perhaps TRBD1 (5 bases). Germline CDR1 and CDR2: SGHDT and YYEEEE. The CDR3 contains 14 residues. Trimming took off 4 bases at V and 5 bases at J, with 12 bases between the two ends. CDR3 in DNA: TGTGCCAGCAGCCTGGGACTAGAAAATGAAAAACTGTTTTTT. Translated, it gives CASSLGLENEKLFF.

Note on this clonotype: A read error may be the cause here, since a much bigger clone is one base away. The gene calls are TRBV11-2 and TRBJ2-3; the match to TRBD2 covers 14 bases. V lost 2 bases and J lost 2; bases outside the gene matches: 3. The CDR3 is made up of 17 amino acids. Looked up from germline, CDR1 is SGHAT and CDR2 is FQNNGV. CDR3 residues: CASSLRTSGRHTDTQYF. The CDR3 region has the DNA TGTGCCAGCAGCTTACGGACTAGCGGGAGGCACACAGATACGCAGTATTTT.

This clonotype was seen a handful of times. This may be a read error: a much more frequent sequence differs by one nucleotide. The genes are TRBV6-5 and TRBJ1-2; tentatively, D is TRBD1 (6 bases). The germline CDR1 and CDR2 sequences are MNHEY and SVGAGI. The CDR3 has 14 residues. The germline V and J ends were trimmed by 6 bases and 4 bases, with 15 bases remaining between them. CDR3 nucleotides: TGTGCCAGCAGGTACGACGGACAGTCCTATGGCTACACCTTC. Its protein is CASRYDGQSYGYTF.

This clonotype came up a few times. Mismatch with germline at one junction end may stem from a read error. The chain employs TRBV29-1 and TRBJ1-2, with a weak D call TRBD1 (5 bases). This CDR3 comprises 8 residues. Germline values: CDR1 SQVTM, CDR2 ANQGSEA. In DNA form, the CDR3 reads TGCAGCGTTCCGGGACGGCCCTTC. This sequence encodes CSVPGRPF. The full variable domain, completed using reference TRBV29-1 and TRBJ1-2, is SAVISQKPSRDICQRGTSLTIQCQVDSQVTMMFWYRQQPGQSLTLIATANQGSEATYESGFVIDKFPISRPNLTFSTLTVSNMSPEDSSIYLCSVPGRPFGSGTRLTVV.

The chain uses TRBV6-1 and TRBJ1-5; 9 positions match TRBD1. This CDR3 has 14 residues. Germline lookup yields CDR1 MNHNS and CDR2 SASEGT. V gave up 4 bases and J gave up 7 bases; unmatched junction bases: 5. This CDR3 is CASSGTGVRQPQHF. In DNA, the CDR3 is TGTGCCAGCAGTGGGACAGGGGTAAGACAGCCCCAGCATTTT.

The V gene is TRBV4-2, the J gene TRBJ1-4; TRBD1 might be the D (6 bases). Germline assignment: CDR1 LGHNA and CDR2 YNFKEQ. Trimming left V 3 bases short and J 0 bases short, with 11 bases between. The length of the CDR3 is 16 residues. This CDR3 reads CASSQPRGATNEKLFF. CDR3 nucleotide sequence: TGTGCCAGCAGCCAGCCCAGGGGAGCAACTAATGAAAAACTGTTTTTT.

This clonotype came up a few times. The rearrangement links TRBV29-1 to TRBJ1-2, with D perhaps matching TRBD1 (6 bases). Germline lookup yields CDR1 SQVTM and CDR2 ANQGSEA. V was clipped by 6 bases and J by 0 bases, with 11 bases between them. This CDR3 comprises 13 residues. In DNA, the CDR3 is TGCAGCGTACCGGACAGAGCTAACTATGGCTACACCTTC. It codes for CSVPDRANYGYTF.